The sequence of this T cell receptor beta chain was determined in a study of blood T cells in healthy people across ages. Study findings and constraints: Unsorted PBMCs ruled out conclusive naive versus antigen-experienced comparison.

Details on this clonotype: What it binds is unknown.

The V end lost 6 bases, the J end lost 9 bases, and 15 bases lay between the germline ends. Germline assignment: CDR1 MNHEY and CDR2 SMNVEV (reference sequence). The CDR3 covers 13 residues. The authors drew around 9.3 milliliters of peripheral blood from each donor. The use of a sample-barcoded 5' primer and a J-beta primer mix characterized a second PCR of about 6 to 11 cycles. TCRdb passed the 5' RACE reads through MiXCR, listing each CDR3 protein once. The repertoire consists of over 1,200,000 distinct CDR3 sequences, with 55% to 75% occurring once and the leading ten covering over 5%. This clonotype was sampled from a man aged 18 to 29 in good health. The sample taken for sequencing was blood. The chain employs TRBV27 and TRBJ2-1; D is possibly TRBD2 (6 bases). The CDR3: CASRTLLGSEQFF. The DNA for the CDR3 is TGTGCCAGCAGGACACTTCTCGGGAGTGAGCAGTTCTTC.